Here is one T cell receptor beta chain with its context. The sample belongs to a study of blood T cell repertoires in COVID-19. Sequencing was performed with immunoSEQ multiplex PCR; in TCRdb, only in-frame clones are kept and a portion is missing. The table lists roughly 300,000 clones, roughly nine tenths of them singletons. The sample was peripheral blood. The TCR sequence derives from a man between 18 and 35 years old who had recovered from COVID-19.

CDR3 nucleotide sequence: TGTGCCAACCGCCAAGGGGGCAGTACTGAAGCTTTCTTT. Translation gives CANRQGGSTEAFF. The rearrangement joins TRBV2 to TRBJ1-1; 7 positions agree with TRBD1. V gave up 10 bases and J gave up 5 bases; unmatched junction bases: 10. The CDR3 has 13 amino acids. The germline gives CDR1 SNHLY, CDR2 FYNNEI.